This T cell receptor beta chain was identified in a study of T-cell reconstitution after alpha-beta-depleted transplantation in children (dated by TCRdb to about 2016). About the full investigation: Using TCR repertoire profiling, the study followed T-cell immune reconstitution in a quantitative way in children after TCRalphabeta/CD19-depleted allogeneic hematopoietic cell transplantation.

The germline V gene sets CDR1 to SQVTM and CDR2 to ANQGSEA. The CDR3 numbers 16 residues from cysteine through phenylalanine. Left in the record is the CDR3 DNA by itself, 48 bases read in frame from the first base. Trimming removed 4 bases from V and 0 bases from J, leaving 16 bases between the germline ends. A note on this clonotype: The antigen this receptor binds is unknown. Per-base qualities were not stored, and no clone one base away is much larger.

Preparation of the library involved PCR. The sample was run on an Illumina HiSeq 2500. TCR library preparation used molecular barcoding, with unique molecular identifiers applied to normalize quantification of the TCRbeta repertoire. TCRdb's own reprocessing of the public reads used fastp at Q25 and MiXCR and kept productive beta chains. CDR3 protein sequences are deduplicated, and each keeps its most common genes and DNA. Counted in this sample were approximately 510,000 distinct CDR3 sequences; 15% to 20% of them appeared once. The ten largest clones represent about 3.1% of the sample. Here the sequenced sample was PBMCs from the stem cell graft donor, taken from the stem cell graft. The origin of this receptor is a human donor who donated a stem cell graft to a child with acute lymphoblastic leukemia. The V gene is TRBV29-1 and the J gene is TRBJ2-1; no D gene is confidently identified. The CDR3 region reads CSVVIPAYSSYNEQFF. The DNA is TGCAGCGTTGTAATCCCCGCGTATAGCTCCTACAATGAGCAGTTCTTC.